The 21 T cell receptor beta chains below come from one sample, sequenced in a study of regulatory T cells in long-lasting Graves disease (dated by TCRdb to the early 2020s). The protocol used for the library was multiplex PCR. The instrument was an Illumina HiSeq 4000. To build TCR beta libraries, CDR3 regions were amplified by Arm-PCR using iRepertoire HTBI primers. TCRdb trimmed public reads at Q25 via fastp, called clones via MiXCR and kept in-frame beta chains. Merged by CDR3 protein, the rows form single entries marked with the most common genes and DNA. The sample includes approximately 540,000 distinct CDR3 sequences, with around 12% observed a single time. The ten most abundant clones make up around 9.3% of the sample. What the time point label conveys for this sample: newly diagnosed GD, antithyroid drugs for less than 3 months. RNA was extracted from PBMCs in TRIzol for both TCR sequencing and RNA sequencing.

These data also formed part of another study, on T cells in Graves' hyperthyroidism and ophthalmopathy.

Sequences were derived from peripheral blood mononuclear cells (PBMCs), sampled at new diagnosis, from a patient treated with antithyroid drugs. The receptors derive from a woman in her 30s with Graves disease. Donor details come from another sample of the same person, matched by shared clones.

This clonotype occurred many times. V is TRBV11-3 and J is TRBJ1-4, with D hard to call. The germline V gene encodes CDR1 SGHNT and CDR2 YENEEA. The length of the CDR3 is 11 residues. V was trimmed by 3 bases and J by 11 bases, leaving 7 bases between them. The chain's CDR3 is CASSLEGKLFF. The CDR3 DNA reads TGTGCCAGCAGCTTGGAGGGTAAACTGTTTTTT.

This clonotype appeared once. The chain recombines TRBV28 with TRBJ2-5, with TRBD2 matching over 14 bases. The length of the CDR3 is 16 residues. In germline, CDR1 is MDHEN, CDR2 SYDVKM. The J segment lost 7 bases and the V segment lost 5 bases, leaving 9 bases of the junction unmatched. The CDR3 loop is CASSRGTSGRSGTQYF. The CDR3 bases are TGTGCCAGCAGTCGGGGGACTAGCGGGAGAAGCGGGACCCAGTACTTC.

This clonotype was observed at least ten times. The genes are TRBV20-1 and TRBJ2-7; a possible D gene is TRBD2 (6 bases). The CDR3 consists of 15 residues. Trimming left V 0 bases short and J 3 bases short, with 15 bases between. Looked up from germline, CDR1 is DFQATT and CDR2 is SNEGSKA (reference sequence). In DNA form, the CDR3 reads TGCAGTGCTAGAGATCTCCGGGAGTACAACTACGAGCAGTACTTC. It translates to CSARDLREYNYEQYF.

There are many counts of this clonotype. This chain joins TRBV10-2 and TRBJ2-3, with TRBD2 matching 7 bases. CDR1 WSHSY and CDR2 SAAADI come from the germline V gene. This CDR3 has 16 residues. The V and J ends lost 7 bases and 4 bases, in that order; junction bases with no gene match: 14. The CDR3 region has the DNA TGCGCCAGCATCCAAGTGGGGGAGGGCCGCGCAGATACGCAGTATTTT. Translation gives CASIQVGEGRADTQYF.

There are many counts of this clonotype. This chain connects TRBV18 to TRBJ2-1; possibly TRBD1 for D (5 bases). V was shortened by 3 bases and J by 0 bases, with 12 bases between the two germline ends. The CDR3 length is 16 residues. The V gene's germline CDR1 is KGHSH and CDR2 LQKENI. In DNA, the CDR3 is TGTGCCAGCTCACCCTCGTGGGGCAGCTCCTACAATGAGCAGTTCTTC. This translates into CASSPSWGSSYNEQFF. Combining the CDR3 with reference TRBV18 and TRBJ2-1 gives the whole variable domain NAGVMQNPRHLVRRRGQEARLRCSPMKGHSHVYWYRQLPEEGLKFMVYLQKENIIDESGMPKERFSAEFPKEGPSILRIQQVVRGDSAAYFCASSPSWGSSYNEQFFGPGTRLTVL.

This clonotype was counted at least ten times. The rearrangement links TRBV30 to TRBJ1-5, with D perhaps matching TRBD1 (6 bases). V was clipped by 1 base and J by 7 bases, with 11 bases between them. From germline, CDR1 is GTSNPN and CDR2 SVGIG (reference sequence). The CDR3 has 13 amino acids. CDR3 sequence: CAWSAGGRQPQHF. CDR3 DNA sequence: TGTGCCTGGAGTGCCGGGGGCCGACAGCCCCAGCATTTT.

This chain joins TRBV6-2 or TRBV6-3 and TRBJ2-7, with D possibly TRBD2 on 6 matching bases. This CDR3 is built from 15 residues. In germline, CDR1 is MNHEY, CDR2 SVGEGT. V lost 4 bases, J lost 2 bases, and 15 bases lay in between. CDR3 bases: TGTGCCAGCAGTTTGGGACTCCGCCTGGCCTACGAGCAGTACTTC. Its protein product is CASSLGLRLAYEQYF.

This clonotype was observed at least ten times. This chain connects TRBV9 to TRBJ2-3; 7 positions match TRBD2. Germline V CDR1 and CDR2: SGDLS, YYNGEE. The J segment lost 2 bases and the V segment lost 4 bases, leaving 7 bases of the junction unmatched. CDR3 length: 15 residues. The CDR3 sequence is CASSSTLAHTDTQYF. The CDR3 region has the DNA TGTGCCAGCAGCTCCACACTAGCGCACACAGATACGCAGTATTTT.

This clonotype was counted a few times. The V and J genes are TRBV29-1 and TRBJ1-2; D is uncertain. The CDR3 has 15 residues. The V gene lost 0 bases and the J gene lost 2 bases, with 13 bases spanning the gap. The V gene's germline CDR1 is SQVTM and CDR2 ANQGSEA. The CDR3 loop reads CSVEDLVRLNYGYTF. The CDR3 DNA sequence: TGCAGCGTTGAAGATCTCGTCAGGCTCAACTATGGCTACACCTTC.

The sample holds many counts of this clonotype. The chain joins TRBV12-3 or TRBV12-4 to TRBJ2-7, with D perhaps TRBD1 or TRBD2 (5 bases each). The CDR3 loop spans 15 amino acids. The V gene lost 1 base and the J gene lost 6 bases, with 16 bases spanning the gap. DNA for the CDR3: TGTGCCAGCAGTTTAGGGACTTCTTGGGGACCCGAGCAGTACTTC. Encoded protein: CASSLGTSWGPEQYF.

This chain connects TRBV6-2 or TRBV6-3 to TRBJ1-2; no reliable D call. V shed 0 bases and J shed 4 bases, with 6 bases lying between them. Germline V gene data show CDR1 as MNHEY and CDR2 as SVGEGT. CDR3 length equals 13 residues. The CDR3 region has the DNA TGTGCCAGCAGTTACTCGAACAGCTATGGCTACACCTTC. Translating gives CASSYSNSYGYTF.

This clonotype has just a few counts. The rearrangement links TRBV7-2 to TRBJ1-3; D gene unclear. The germline V gene encodes CDR1 SGHTA and CDR2 FQGNSA. This CDR3 comprises 14 residues. V dropped 1 base and J dropped 5 bases, with 9 bases sitting between them. The CDR3 DNA sequence: TGTGCCAGCAGCTTAGGGGGTCCAAGAAACACCATATATTTT. It codes for CASSLGGPRNTIYF.

The chain links TRBV27 to TRBJ2-3; D not resolved. Trimming took 6 bases from V and 0 from J, leaving 10 bases between them. The CDR3 has 14 amino acids. Germline lookup yields CDR1 MNHEY and CDR2 SMNVEV (reference sequence). DNA of the CDR3: TGTGCCAGCAGCACACCCCCTAGCACAGATACGCAGTATTTT. Translating gives CASSTPPSTDTQYF.

In this sample, this clonotype turned up many times. The gene calls are TRBV27 and TRBJ2-5; a weak D match, TRBD1 (6 bases). Germline values: CDR1 MNHEY, CDR2 SMNVEV (reference sequence). CDR3 length: 16 residues. The V gene lost 3 bases and the J gene lost 7 bases, with 21 bases spanning the gap. The CDR3 nucleotides read TGTGCCAGCAGTTTGGGCGGACCGGGACAAGGGAGGACCCAGTACTTC. Protein product: CASSLGGPGQGRTQYF.

The V and J genes are TRBV7-9 and TRBJ1-4, with a tentative D call TRBD1 (5 bases). The germline V and J ends were trimmed by 4 bases and 10 bases, with 19 bases remaining between them. This CDR3 is 15 amino acids long. Germline-derived CDR1 and CDR2 are SEHNR and FQNEAQ (reference sequence). In DNA form, the CDR3 reads TGTGCCAGCAGCTCCACCGGGACTGAAGGAGGAAAACTGTTTTTT. This translates into CASSSTGTEGGKLFF.

The V call is TRBV2, the J call TRBJ1-3; 7 bases are a match to TRBD1. The V gene end was trimmed by 4 bases and the J gene end by 8 bases; junction bases not matched to a gene: 14. In germline, CDR1 is SNHLY, CDR2 FYNNEI. The CDR3 totals 16 residues. The CDR3 reads CASSVQGDRGGDTIYF. Here the CDR3 DNA reads TGTGCCAGCAGTGTTCAGGGGGACCGCGGAGGGGACACCATATATTTT.

This clonotype was recorded at least ten times. This chain connects TRBV6-1 to TRBJ2-7; 8 bases match TRBD2. J was trimmed by 1 base and V by 11 bases; bases with no gene match: 7. Germline V gives CDR1 MNHNS, CDR2 SASEGT. This CDR3 is built from 13 residues. CDR3 region: CACKREWSYEQYF. CDR3 sequence (DNA): TGTGCCTGCAAGCGGGAGTGGTCCTACGAGCAGTACTTC.

This clonotype was counted ten times or more. This chain uses TRBV28 with TRBJ1-2, with 7 bases identical to TRBD1. The CDR3 is 16 residues long. Germline CDR1 MDHEN, CDR2 SYDVKM. With 6 bases clipped from V and 5 bases from J, the junction kept 15 bases outside the gene matches. The chain's CDR3 is CASSSRYHRGHYGYTF. The CDR3 nucleotides are TGTGCCAGCAGCTCCCGATACCACAGGGGACATTATGGCTACACCTTC.

The chain has TRBV2 and TRBJ1-1; D unresolved. Germline CDR1 and CDR2: SNHLY and FYNNEI. Trimming removed 10 bases from V and 1 base from J, with 16 bases in between. This CDR3 contains 14 residues. The CDR3 reads CATLVGHGNTEAFF. The CDR3 DNA reads as TGTGCCACTCTCGTTGGGCACGGGAACACTGAAGCTTTCTTT.

This clonotype has a handful of counts. The V and J genes are TRBV20-1 and TRBJ1-4; no definite D call. The CDR3 extends over 14 amino acids. Trimming stripped 5 bases from V and 4 bases from J, with 14 bases between. CDR1 is DFQATT and CDR2 is SNEGSKA in the germline V gene (reference sequence). This CDR3 reads CSAPSGSINEKLFF. CDR3 DNA sequence: TGCAGTGCTCCGTCCGGGTCCATTAATGAAAAACTGTTTTTT.

The rearrangement joins TRBV20-1 to TRBJ1-1, with no clear D. Germline V lookup: CDR1 DFQATT, CDR2 SNEGSKA (reference sequence). This CDR3 spans 12 amino acids. The ends were cut back, 6 bases at V and 2 bases at J, with 10 bases in the middle. The CDR3 region has the DNA TGCAGTGCAACGGAGCACAACACTGAAGCTTTCTTT. Protein product: CSATEHNTEAFF.